Following are 32 T cell receptor beta chains from one sample sequenced in a study of blood T cell repertoires in COVID-19. Profiling relied on immunoSEQ multiplex PCR, and the TCRdb table lists in-frame clones only, not all of them. Of more than 85,000 clones in the sample, around 85% were seen once. Sample: peripheral blood. The receptors here all came from an older man with active or convalescent COVID-19.

The V and J genes are TRBV27 and TRBJ2-3; D perhaps matches TRBD2 (5 bases). This CDR3 has 16 residues. The V and J ends lost 6 bases and 4 bases respectively, with 20 bases between them. Germline V gives CDR1 MNHEY, CDR2 SMNVEV (reference sequence). CDR3 DNA sequence: TGTGCCAGCAGCCACCCCTATGAAAGCGGTGCAGATACGCAGTATTTT. Translation gives CASSHPYESGADTQYF.

The V call is TRBV19, the J call TRBJ1-4; no clear D. The germline CDR1 and CDR2 sequences are LNHDA and SQIVND (reference sequence). V was shortened by 6 bases and J by 0 bases, with 14 bases between the two germline ends. This CDR3 is 16 amino acids long. The CDR3 nucleotides are TGTGCCAGTAGCCCCCCCTTGGCCGCAACTAATGAAAAACTGTTTTTT. Protein sequence: CASSPPLAATNEKLFF.

This clone appeared once. The V and J genes are TRBV2 and TRBJ1-4; D is unresolved. The germline V gene has CDR1 SNHLY and CDR2 FYNNEI. Trimming removed 6 bases at V and 3 bases at J, with 14 bases between. The CDR3 runs 15 residues. The CDR3 protein is CASRVGDLANEKLFF. In nucleotides, the CDR3 is TGTGCCAGCAGGGTCGGTGATCTGGCTAATGAAAAACTGTTTTTT.

This clone was seen a handful of times. The chain carries TRBV10-3 and TRBJ1-2, with 8 bases aligning to TRBD1. Trimming cost V 0 bases and J 8 bases; bases outside gene matches: 14. CDR3 length equals 17 residues. Germline values: CDR1 ENHRY, CDR2 SYGVKD. This CDR3 reads CAISESAGGDGTMGYTF. DNA of the CDR3: TGTGCCATCAGTGAGTCGGCAGGGGGCGATGGGACCATGGGCTACACCTTC.

This chain uses TRBV29-1 with TRBJ1-6; 8 bases fit TRBD1. The germline CDR1 and CDR2 sequences are SQVTM and ANQGSEA. V lost 6 bases to trimming and J lost 4 bases; unmatched junction nucleotides: 5. The CDR3 extends over 14 amino acids. The CDR3 DNA sequence: TGCAGCGTCAGGGGGCAGGGGTATAATTCACCCCTCCACTTT. Translated: CSVRGQGYNSPLHF.

V and J are TRBV7-9 and TRBJ2-7; D is unclear. In germline, CDR1 is SEHNR, CDR2 FQNEAQ (reference sequence). The CDR3 is 12 amino acids. V was clipped by 5 bases and J by 4 bases, with 9 bases between them. The CDR3 region is CASSLPLYEQYF. DNA of the CDR3: TGTGCCAGCAGCCTCCCCCTGTACGAGCAGTACTTC.

The CDR3 region is CASSNDGAGNQPQHF. CDR3 nucleotides: TGCGCCAGCAGTAACGATGGGGCTGGCAATCAGCCCCAGCATTTT. The chain joins TRBV23-1 to TRBJ1-5; possible D gene TRBD1, 5 bases. Being an ORF, TRBV23-1 has a function that is uncertain. The CDR3 has 15 amino acids. Trimming removed 5 bases at V and 2 bases at J, with 13 bases between.

This clone was seen a single time. The chain has TRBV7-8 and TRBJ2-7, with 11 nucleotides matching TRBD1. The germline V gene has CDR1 SGHVS and CDR2 FQNEAQ. This CDR3 is 14 amino acids long. With V trimmed by 4 bases and J by 5 bases, 4 bases remained unmatched. CDR3: CASSWDRGTDEQYF. CDR3 sequence (DNA): TGTGCCAGCAGCTGGGACAGGGGGACGGACGAGCAGTACTTC. The variable domain in full, completed from reference TRBV7-8 and TRBJ2-7, reads GAGVSQSPRYKVAKRGQDVALRCDPISGHVSLFWYQQALGQGPEFLTYFQNEAQLDKSGLPSDRFFAERPEGSVSTLKIQRTQQEDSAVYLCASSWDRGTDEQYFGPGTRLTVT.

The chain combines TRBV12-3 or TRBV12-4 with TRBJ2-2; D remains ambiguous. V was cut by 5 bases and J by 5 bases, with 9 bases left in between. The CDR3 totals 13 residues. DNA for the CDR3: TGTGCCAGCAGTCCCACAGTAACCGGGGAGCTGTTTTTT. Amino acid sequence: CASSPTVTGELFF.

This clone showed up just once. The genes are TRBV18 and TRBJ1-2; 11 bases are shared with TRBD1. The CDR3 runs 18 residues. Germline lookup yields CDR1 KGHSH and CDR2 LQKENI. The V segment lost 3 bases and the J segment 0 bases; nucleotides outside the gene matches: 9. The chain's CDR3 is CASSPPRTGGAPNYGYTF. In DNA, the CDR3 is TGTGCCAGCTCACCGCCACGGACAGGGGGCGCGCCTAACTATGGCTACACCTTC. The full variable domain, its missing parts supplied by reference TRBV18 and TRBJ1-2, is NAGVMQNPRHLVRRRGQEARLRCSPMKGHSHVYWYRQLPEEGLKFMVYLQKENIIDESGMPKERFSAEFPKEGPSILRIQQVVRGDSAAYFCASSPPRTGGAPNYGYTFGSGTRLTVV.

The genes are TRBV11-2 and TRBJ1-2; 7 positions match TRBD1. The CDR3 is 14 amino acids. Germline assignment: CDR1 SGHAT and CDR2 FQNNGV. The ends lost 4 bases at V and 4 bases at J; junction bases unmatched: 6. CDR3: CASSYGTALYGYTF. The CDR3 DNA reads as TGTGCCAGCAGCTATGGGACAGCCCTCTATGGCTACACCTTC.

The chain is built from TRBV28 and TRBJ1-3; TRBD1 might be the D (5 bases). Trimming removed 4 bases from V and 0 bases from J, with 13 bases in between. The CDR3 sequence is 16 residues long. Per the germline V gene, CDR1 is MDHEN and CDR2 is SYDVKM. CDR3 nucleotide sequence: TGTGCCAGCAGTTCCGGGGGGGTTTACTCTGGAAACACCATATATTTT. Its translation is CASSSGGVYSGNTIYF. Drawing the rest from reference TRBV28 and TRBJ1-3, the complete variable domain is DVKVTQSSRYLVKRTGEKVFLECVQDMDHENMFWYRQDPGLGLRLIYFSYDVKMKEKGDIPEGYSVSREKKERFSLILESASTNQTSMYLCASSSGGVYSGNTIYFGEGSWLTVV.

The CDR3 loop reads CASSQNPGGAKNIQYF. The CDR3 bases are TGTGCCAGCAGCCAAAATCCGGGTGGGGCCAAAAACATTCAGTACTTC. The chain carries TRBV3-1 (or the pseudogene TRBV3-2) and TRBJ2-4, with D uncertain. Germline V CDR1 and CDR2: LGHDT, YNNKEL (reference sequence). The CDR3 has 16 residues. V lost 2 bases to trimming and J lost 1 base, with 12 bases between them.

This clone turned up a few times. The chain links TRBV7-2 to TRBJ1-1; 7 bases line up with TRBD1. Trimming removed 1 base from V and 3 bases from J; junction bases left unmatched: 5. This CDR3 has 15 amino acids. Germline CDR1 and CDR2: SGHTA and FQGNSA. In nucleotides, the CDR3 is TGTGCCAGCAGCTTAGTCGCCGACAGGGACACTGAAGCTTTCTTT. Translating it yields CASSLVADRDTEAFF.

This sequence joins TRBV7-9 and TRBJ1-5; the D is unclear. Trimming took 1 base from V and 4 from J, leaving 8 bases between them. Germline-derived CDR1 and CDR2 are SEHNR and FQNEAQ (reference sequence). The CDR3 sequence is 14 residues long. The CDR3 sequence is CASSLGSINQPQHF. CDR3 nucleotide sequence: TGTGCCAGCAGCTTAGGTTCTATTAATCAGCCCCAGCATTTT.

The chain joins TRBV7-9 to TRBJ2-3, with D tentatively TRBD1 (5 bases). Germline V gene sequence: CDR1 SEHNR, CDR2 FQNEAQ (reference sequence). This CDR3 has 16 amino acids. With 9 bases removed from V and 0 bases from J, the gap between germline ends came to 19 bases. The DNA of the CDR3 is TGTGCCAGTGACAGCAACCCAATCGGGAGCACAGATACGCAGTATTTT. Translation: CASDSNPIGSTDTQYF.

In its sample, this clone was seen once. The chain has TRBV5-1 and TRBJ2-1; the D gene is possibly TRBD2 (5 bases). V was shortened by 1 base and J by 7 bases, with 15 bases between the two germline ends. Germline CDR1 SGHRS, CDR2 YFSETQ. The CDR3 contains 15 residues. CDR3 protein: CASSLYRGLGNEQFF. CDR3 nucleotides: TGCGCCAGCAGCTTGTACCGGGGTCTTGGGAATGAGCAGTTCTTC.

The V and J genes are TRBV25-1 and TRBJ1-2; no reliable D call. CDR1 is MGHDK and CDR2 is SYGVNS in the germline V gene. The germline V and J ends were trimmed by 0 bases and 7 bases, with 18 bases remaining between them. CDR3 length: 16 residues. The CDR3 loop is CASSEYLGRFFFGYTF. DNA for the CDR3: TGTGCCAGCAGTGAATATCTGGGCAGGTTTTTCTTTGGCTACACCTTC.

The chain combines TRBV7-2 with TRBJ1-1; 7 bases fit TRBD1. CDR1 is SGHTA and CDR2 is FQGNSA in the germline V gene. V lost 5 bases and J lost 4; bases outside the gene matches: 7. The CDR3 has 14 amino acids. CDR3 residues: CASSLRQGITEAFF. DNA of the CDR3: TGTGCCAGCAGCCTAAGACAGGGCATCACTGAAGCTTTCTTT. Looking up the rest from reference TRBV7-2 and TRBJ1-1 gives the full variable domain: GAGVSQSPSNKVTEKGKDVELRCDPISGHTALYWYRQSLGQGLEFLIYFQGNSAPDKSGLPSDRFSAERTGGSVSTLTIQRTQQEDSAVYLCASSLRQGITEAFFGQGTRLTVV.

J is TRBJ1-6 and V is TRBV6-6, with a tentative D call TRBD1 (5 bases). Germline V gives CDR1 MNHNY, CDR2 SVGAGI (reference sequence). The CDR3 spans 16 residues. V lost 0 bases and J 7 bases, leaving 13 bases between the germline ends. The CDR3 coding sequence is TGTGCCAGCAGTTACTCGGGGCGGAACTTAAATTCACCCCTCCACTTT. Protein product: CASSYSGRNLNSPLHF.

This chain joins TRBV9 and TRBJ2-6; 7 bases are shared with TRBD1. CDR1 is SGDLS and CDR2 is YYNGEE in the germline V gene. V was pared by 4 bases and J by 0 bases, with 4 bases of the junction left unmatched. This CDR3 spans 16 amino acids. The CDR3 sequence is CASSPRDSSGANVLTF. The CDR3 region has the DNA TGTGCCAGCAGCCCCCGGGACAGCTCTGGGGCCAACGTCCTGACTTTC. Drawing the rest from reference TRBV9 and TRBJ2-6, the complete variable domain is DSGVTQTPKHLITATGQRVTLRCSPRSGDLSVYWYQQSLDQGLQFLIQYYNGEERAKGNILERFSAQQFPDLHSELNLSSLELGDSALYFCASSPRDSSGANVLTFGAGSRLTVL.

The rearrangement links TRBV29-1 to TRBJ2-7, with D possibly matching TRBD1 (5 bases). Germline CDR1 reads SQVTM; CDR2 reads ANQGSEA. The CDR3 has 14 residues. V was cut by 3 bases and J by 3 bases, with 15 bases left in between. The CDR3 region is CSVEMAGSGYEQYF. DNA of the CDR3: TGCAGCGTTGAGATGGCAGGGTCAGGCTACGAGCAGTACTTC.

This sequence joins TRBV10-1 and TRBJ2-3, with D tentatively TRBD1 (5 bases). There are 12 residues in the CDR3. Trimming stripped 10 bases from V and 4 bases from J, with 12 bases between. Germline assignment: CDR1 WNHNN and CDR2 SYGVQD (reference sequence). The CDR3: CATSQGPDTQYF. The DNA for the CDR3 is TGCGCCACCTCCCAGGGCCCAGATACGCAGTATTTT.

The chain has TRBV2 and TRBJ1-5, with 8 bases lining up with TRBD1. V lost 6 bases, J lost 5 bases, and 6 bases stayed unmatched. This CDR3 spans 14 amino acids. The germline V gene encodes CDR1 SNHLY and CDR2 FYNNEI. The CDR3 protein is CASRAGQGYQPQHF. CDR3 DNA: TGTGCCAGCAGAGCAGGACAGGGCTATCAGCCCCAGCATTTT.

The chain links TRBV28 to TRBJ1-2; TRBD1 matches 8 bases. Germline CDR1 MDHEN, CDR2 SYDVKM. J was trimmed by 7 bases and V by 3 bases; bases with no gene match: 4. This CDR3 comprises 13 residues. The CDR3 region has the DNA TGTGCCAGCAGTTTCTGGACAGGGCTTGGCTACACCTTC. Translating it yields CASSFWTGLGYTF.

V gene TRBV18 combines with J gene TRBJ2-1; TRBD2 matches at 14 bases. The CDR3 has 16 amino acids. CDR1 KGHSH and CDR2 LQKENI come from the germline V gene. Losses at the gene ends were 8 bases for V and 8 bases for J; bases not matched to a gene: 11. CDR3 region: CASGQGLAGGWDEQFF. In nucleotides, the CDR3 is TGTGCCAGCGGGCAAGGACTAGCGGGGGGCTGGGATGAGCAGTTCTTC.

V gene TRBV5-4 combines with J gene TRBJ1-2, with TRBD1 matching over 7 bases. Trimming cost V 5 bases and J 2 bases; bases outside gene matches: 6. From germline, CDR1 is SGHNT and CDR2 YYREEE (reference sequence). The CDR3 runs to 14 residues. The CDR3 reads CASRVGTANYGYTF. Here the CDR3 DNA reads TGTGCCAGCAGGGTGGGGACAGCAAACTATGGCTACACCTTC.

This sequence joins TRBV28 and TRBJ2-1; 12 nucleotides align to TRBD2. This CDR3 contains 19 residues. Trimming at V came to 4 bases and at J to 0 bases, leaving 10 bases not matched to a gene. CDR1 MDHEN and CDR2 SYDVKM come from the germline V gene. The chain's CDR3 is CASSSTGTSGLSSYNEQFF. The CDR3 nucleotides are TGTGCCAGCAGTTCAACCGGGACTAGCGGGCTCAGCTCCTACAATGAGCAGTTCTTC.

This clone was observed once. This chain joins TRBV6-2 or TRBV6-3 and TRBJ2-5; 7 bases match TRBD1. Germline V CDR1 and CDR2: MNHEY, SVGEGT. V trimming: 2 bases; J trimming: 5 bases; junction bases outside the gene matches: 8. This CDR3 region has 15 residues. In nucleotides, the CDR3 is TGTGCCAGCAGTTACCGAGGGGGCACGTGGGAGACCCAGTACTTC. This encodes CASSYRGGTWETQYF.

V gene TRBV3-1 (or the pseudogene TRBV3-2) combines with J gene TRBJ2-2; 10 bases are a match to TRBD2. There are 17 residues in the CDR3. V shed 3 bases and J 1 base; nucleotides not matched to a gene: 5. The germline V gene encodes CDR1 LGHDT and CDR2 YNNKEL (reference sequence). Written as DNA, the CDR3 is TGTGCCAGCAGCCAGGGGCTAGCGGGGGTGAACACCGGGGAGCTGTTTTTT. This codes for CASSQGLAGVNTGELFF.

This clone was found once. J is TRBJ2-7 and V is TRBV27, with D maybe TRBD2 (6 bases). Trimming pared 5 bases from V and 9 bases from J, leaving 20 bases between. The CDR3 consists of 14 residues. Germline CDR1 and CDR2: MNHEY and SMNVEV (reference sequence). The DNA for the CDR3 is TGTGCCAGCAGTCCGGGACTGGAGATGAATACGCAGTACTTC. It yields the protein CASSPGLEMNTQYF.

The rearrangement links TRBV6-5 to TRBJ2-7, with 7 bases identical to TRBD2. Germline CDR1 is MNHEY and CDR2 is SVGAGI. The CDR3 is made up of 15 amino acids. The V segment lost 6 bases and the J segment 0 bases; nucleotides outside the gene matches: 8. The CDR3 bases are TGTGCCAGCAGCACGGACGGGAGGAGCTCCTACGAGCAGTACTTC. This codes for CASSTDGRSSYEQYF.